The rows below give T cell receptor beta chains drawn from one sample of a study of T cell responses to AZD1222 COVID-19 vaccine. The repertoire was sequenced with immunoSEQ multiplex PCR; TCRdb's copy has only in-frame clones and lacks some. In the table there are some 67,000 clones, roughly four fifths of which are singletons. Source: peripheral blood, taken 28 days after the second AZD1222 dose. These receptors were obtained from an adult who received the AZD1222 COVID-19 vaccine. Each CDR3 is given with its conserved first and last residue. The order of the fields is clone size, J gene, V gene, CDR3 length, D gene, CDR3 protein, CDR3 DNA. D genes are given only for firm matches. The size field is filled for only some rows; it gives once, few, many or a size class.

NA,TRBJ1-2,TRBV5-5,14,TRBD1,CASSLGGGAVGYTF,TGTGCCAGCAGCTTGGGAGGGGGCGCGGTTGGCTACACCTTC
NA,TRBJ2-2,TRBV6-4,16,TRBD2,CASSRAGVTNTGELFF,TGTGCCAGCAGTCGAGCGGGGGTGACGAACACCGGGGAGCTGTTTTTT
NA,TRBJ2-1,TRBV5-5,14,TRBD2,CASSGRGADNEQFF,TGTGCCAGCAGCGGGCGGGGGGCCGACAATGAGCAGTTCTTC
NA,TRBJ2-7,TRBV5-1,16,TRBD2,CASSFGLAGGAYEQYF,TGCGCCAGCAGCTTCGGACTAGCGGGGGGAGCCTACGAGCAGTACTTC
few,TRBJ1-2,TRBV13,16,NA,CASSLTSGFGDYGYTF,TGTGCCAGCAGCCTTACGAGCGGGTTCGGAGACTATGGCTACACCTTC
NA,TRBJ1-1,TRBV19,13,NA,CASSLLPRTEAFF,TGTGCCAGTAGTCTCCTCCCTAGGACTGAAGCTTTCTTT
few,TRBJ2-3,TRBV30,16,TRBD1,CAWSVRRGQGTDTQYF,TGTGCCTGGAGTGTACGGAGGGGACAGGGAACAGATACGCAGTATTTT
NA,TRBJ2-7,TRBV15,15,TRBD1,CATSPTTGIGYEQYF,TGTGCCACCAGCCCCACGACAGGGATCGGCTACGAGCAGTACTTC
NA,TRBJ1-2,TRBV19,15,NA,CASSIGTAAGGGYTF,TGTGCCAGTAGTATCGGGACGGCCGCAGGTGGAGGCTACACCTTC
NA,TRBJ1-3,TRBV6-5,15,NA,CASGGRRGSGNTIYF,TGTGCCAGCGGCGGCAGGCGCGGCTCTGGAAACACCATATATTTT
NA,TRBJ1-2,TRBV2,13,TRBD1,CASSPRDRDGYTF,TGTGCCAGCAGTCCCCGGGACAGGGATGGCTACACCTTC
NA,TRBJ2-5,TRBV28,16,TRBD2,CASSAPGIAGVETQYF,TGTGCCAGCAGCGCCCCCGGGATAGCGGGGGTTGAGACCCAGTACTTC
NA,TRBJ2-2,TRBV14,18,NA,CASSQAWQGGSATGELFF,TGTGCCAGCAGCCAAGCGTGGCAGGGTGGGTCGGCCACCGGGGAGCTGTTTTTT
NA,TRBJ1-2,TRBV30,15,TRBD1,CAWSRDRGHNYGYTF,TGTGCCTGGAGTAGGGACAGGGGACATAACTATGGCTACACCTTC
NA,TRBJ1-3,TRBV7-2,16,TRBD1,CASSDQGAYSGNTIYF,TGTGCCAGCAGCGACCAGGGGGCATATTCAGGAAACACCATATATTTT
NA,TRBJ1-2,TRBV13,15,TRBD1,CASSLRDRGFYGYTF,TGTGCCAGCAGCCTCCGGGACAGGGGATTCTATGGCTACACCTTC
few,TRBJ2-5,TRBV9,15,TRBD2,CASSSIHGRKETQYF,TGTGCCAGCAGCTCTATACACGGGAGGAAAGAGACCCAGTACTTC
NA,TRBJ2-2,TRBV28,15,TRBD1,CATPLGQANTGELFF,TGTGCCACCCCTCTGGGACAGGCGAACACCGGGGAGCTGTTTTTT
NA,TRBJ1-3,TRBV7-2,14,NA,CASSLGQTGNTIYF,TGTGCCAGCAGCTTAGGGCAGACTGGAAACACCATATATTTT
NA,TRBJ1-6,TRBV6-1,14,TRBD1,CASTFGDSYSPLHF,TGTGCCAGCACCTTCGGGGACAGCTATTCACCCCTCCACTTT
NA,TRBJ2-7,TRBV19,13,TRBD2,CASSPPGGVEQYF,TGTGCCAGTAGTCCCCCTGGGGGGGTCGAGCAGTACTTC
NA,TRBJ1-2,TRBV19,14,NA,CASSSTGTHYGYTF,TGTGCCAGTAGTTCCACCGGGACACACTATGGCTACACCTTC
NA,TRBJ2-7,TRBV9,15,TRBD1,CASSVAGTGPYEQYF,TGTGCCAGCAGCGTGGCCGGGACAGGTCCCTACGAGCAGTACTTC
few,TRBJ1-1,TRBV5-8,13,NA,CASSFWKNTEAFF,TGTGCCAGCAGCTTTTGGAAGAACACTGAAGCTTTCTTT
once,TRBJ1-5,TRBV21-1,15,NA,CASIKGRLLNQPQHF,TGTGCCAGTATCAAGGGGAGACTACTCAATCAGCCCCAGCATTTT
NA,TRBJ1-1,TRBV6-2/TRBV6-3,14,TRBD1,CASSYRGLNTEAFF,TGTGCCAGCAGTTACAGGGGGCTGAACACTGAAGCTTTCTTT
NA,TRBJ1-1,TRBV5-4,14,TRBD1,CASSVDRGRTEAFF,TGTGCCAGCAGCGTGGACAGGGGAAGGACTGAAGCTTTCTTT
NA,TRBJ1-5,TRBV12-3/TRBV12-4,12,NA,CASSLGNQPQHF,TGTGCCAGCAGTTTGGGCAATCAGCCCCAGCATTTT